This TCR beta chain originates from a study of cytomegalovirus exposure and HLA in healthy donors. Looking at the study overall: The approximately 130 validation repertoires were reported in a later analysis to have been generated on the same platform as the roughly 700 first-cohort repertoires.

Broader study findings: Specificity for CMV antigens was confirmed in vitro for a few of the CMV-associated chains. There were 164 TCR beta chains listed as cytomegalovirus-associated.

Turning to this clone: What it binds is not known.

It was the 120-subject validation cohort, separate from the approximately 700-subject first cohort, to which the donors belonged. Germline V gene sequence: CDR1 MNHEY, CDR2 SVGAGI. V shed 6 bases and J 7 bases; nucleotides not matched to a gene: 4. The CDR3 has 13 amino acids. The assay was immunoSEQ multiplex PCR, and TCRdb's table has in-frame clones only and misses some. The sample holds about 72,000 clones; approximately 94% are singletons and the top ten take roughly 0.6%. This receptor was taken from a woman younger than 30 in good health and CMV-seronegative. The chain combines TRBV6-5 with TRBJ2-2; 8 nucleotides agree with TRBD1. Sequencing used PBMCs. CDR3 in amino acids: CASRNRGNGELFF. CDR3 nucleotide sequence: TGTGCCAGCAGGAACAGGGGGAACGGGGAGCTGTTTTTT.